This entry describes one TCR beta chain. PCR was performed using 60 Vbeta and 13 Jbeta primers. Only in-frame clones appear in the TCRdb table, and some are missing; sequencing was by immunoSEQ multiplex PCR. The data show about 72,000 clones, around 78% seen once. These data are taken from a study of cytomegalovirus exposure and HLA in healthy donors. CDR3 length: 12 residues. Germline CDR1 reads SGHRS; CDR2 reads YFSETQ. Trimming removed 4 bases at V and 13 bases at J, with 12 bases between. The specimen was PBMCs. The sequence was obtained from a man aged 35 to 55 in good health and CMV-seronegative. V usage is TRBV5-1 and J usage is TRBJ1-6; a weak D match, TRBD1 (6 bases). CDR3 sequence: CASSVTGSPLHF. CDR3 bases: TGCGCCAGCAGCGTTACAGGGTCGCCCCTCCACTTT.